The T cell receptor beta chain described here comes from a study of blood T cells in healthy people across ages. This CDR3 region has 14 residues. Germline lookup yields CDR1 KGHSH and CDR2 LQKENI. V was shortened by 4 bases and J by 1 base, with 7 bases between the two germline ends. The use of a sample-barcoded 5' primer and a J-beta primer mix characterized a second PCR of roughly 7 to 11 cycles. TCRdb redid the calling of the 5' RACE reads with MiXCR, one entry per CDR3 protein. The data contain 1.5 million to 2 million distinct CDR3 sequences, 49% of them seen just once; the ten biggest clones take up about 2.1%.

The chain recombines TRBV18 with TRBJ2-2; D not certain. This TCR derives from a woman in her forties in good health. The sequenced sample consisted of blood. The chain's CDR3 is CASSLTENTGELFF. CDR3 DNA sequence: TGTGCCAGCTCACTGACCGAGAACACCGGGGAGCTGTTTTTT.